This TCR beta chain was found in a study of cytomegalovirus exposure and HLA in healthy donors. Study results and limitations: It was fewer than 200 TCR beta chains that were listed as cytomegalovirus-associated. Reportedly, HLA-A and HLA-B alleles of most subjects were accurately predicted from TCR beta. Equally common other TCR beta chains were less clonally expanded than HLA-associated ones, a later analysis found. Being indistinguishable, some V segments were excluded, TRBV6-2 and TRBV6-3 among them.

The PCR ran on 60 Vbeta and 13 Jbeta primers. The data were produced by immunoSEQ multiplex PCR, yet TCRdb's version contains in-frame clones alone and is incomplete. The top ten hold under 10% of the sample, which has approximately 180,000 clones, 12% seen once. Germline CDR1 reads MNHNY; CDR2 reads SVGAGI (reference sequence). CDR3 length: 11 amino acids. Trimming removed 8 bases from V and 7 bases from J, with 12 bases in between. As concerns this clone: As yet, its antigen is unknown.

The sequencing sample was made of PBMCs. V and J are TRBV6-6 and TRBJ2-7; D uncertain. This TCR was sampled from a man aged 50 or older in good health and CMV-seropositive. The chain's CDR3 is CASSFSREQYF. The CDR3 DNA follows: TGTGCCAGCTCTTTCTCTCGTGAGCAGTACTTC.